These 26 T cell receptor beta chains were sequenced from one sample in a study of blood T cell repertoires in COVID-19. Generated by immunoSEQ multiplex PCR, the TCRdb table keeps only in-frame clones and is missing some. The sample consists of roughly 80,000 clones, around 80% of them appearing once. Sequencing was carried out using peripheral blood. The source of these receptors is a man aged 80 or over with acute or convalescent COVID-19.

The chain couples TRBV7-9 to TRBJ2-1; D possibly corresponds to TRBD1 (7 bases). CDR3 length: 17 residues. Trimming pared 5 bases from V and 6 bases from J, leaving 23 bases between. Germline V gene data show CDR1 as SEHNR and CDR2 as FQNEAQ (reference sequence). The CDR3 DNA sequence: TGTGCCAGCAGCCCCCGCCGACAGGGAGGTAGTCCCAATGAGCAGTTCTTC. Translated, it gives CASSPRRQGGSPNEQFF.

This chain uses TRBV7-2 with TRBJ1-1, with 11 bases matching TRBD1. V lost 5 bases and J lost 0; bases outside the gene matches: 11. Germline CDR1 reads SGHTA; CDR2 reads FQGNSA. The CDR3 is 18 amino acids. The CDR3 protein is CASSDAGTGGFMNTEAFF. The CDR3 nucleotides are TGTGCCAGCAGCGACGCCGGGACAGGGGGTTTCATGAACACTGAAGCTTTCTTT.

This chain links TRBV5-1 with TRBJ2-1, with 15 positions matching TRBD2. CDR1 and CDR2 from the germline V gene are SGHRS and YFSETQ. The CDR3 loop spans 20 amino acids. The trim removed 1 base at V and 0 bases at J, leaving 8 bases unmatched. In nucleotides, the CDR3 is TGCGCCAGCAGCTTGCTCGGGACTAGCGGGGGGTTTAGCTCCTACAATGAGCAGTTCTTC. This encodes CASSLLGTSGGFSSYNEQFF.

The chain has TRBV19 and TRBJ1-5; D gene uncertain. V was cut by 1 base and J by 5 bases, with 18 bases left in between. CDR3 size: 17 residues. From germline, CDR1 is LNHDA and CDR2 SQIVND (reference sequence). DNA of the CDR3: TGTGCCAGTAGTATAGTCCCGTCCGGAGGGAGAGATCAGCCCCAGCATTTT. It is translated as CASSIVPSGGRDQPQHF.

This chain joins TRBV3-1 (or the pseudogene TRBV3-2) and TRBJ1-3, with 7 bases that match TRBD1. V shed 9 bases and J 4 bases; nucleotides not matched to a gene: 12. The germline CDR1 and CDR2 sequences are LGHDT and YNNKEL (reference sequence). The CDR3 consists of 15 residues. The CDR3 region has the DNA TGTGCCAGTATGTTCCGACAGGGTACGGGAAACACCATATATTTT. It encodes CASMFRQGTGNTIYF.

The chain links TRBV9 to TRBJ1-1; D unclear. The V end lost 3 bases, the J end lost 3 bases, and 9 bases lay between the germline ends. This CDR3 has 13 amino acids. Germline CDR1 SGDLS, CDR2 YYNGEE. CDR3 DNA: TGTGCCAGCAGCGCTCGCCGGGACACTGAAGCTTTCTTT. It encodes CASSARRDTEAFF.

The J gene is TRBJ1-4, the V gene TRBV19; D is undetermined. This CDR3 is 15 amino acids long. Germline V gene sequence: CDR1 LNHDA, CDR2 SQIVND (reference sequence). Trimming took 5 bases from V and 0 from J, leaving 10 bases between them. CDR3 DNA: TGTGCCAGTAGTCGACTTCCTGCAACTAATGAAAAACTGTTTTTT. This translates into CASSRLPATNEKLFF.

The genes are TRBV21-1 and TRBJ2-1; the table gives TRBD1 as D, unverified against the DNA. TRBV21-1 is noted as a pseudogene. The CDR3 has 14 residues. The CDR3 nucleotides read TGTGCCCCCCGTCGGGGACAGGGGGCTTGGGAGCAGTTCTTC. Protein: CAPRRGQGAWEQFF.

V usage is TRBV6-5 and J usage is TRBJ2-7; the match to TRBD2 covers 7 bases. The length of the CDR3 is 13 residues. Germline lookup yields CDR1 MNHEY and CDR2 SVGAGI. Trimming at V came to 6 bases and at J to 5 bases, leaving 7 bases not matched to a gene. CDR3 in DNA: TGTGCCAGCAGGGGGGGGTCTCGGAACGAGCAGTACTTC. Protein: CASRGGSRNEQYF.

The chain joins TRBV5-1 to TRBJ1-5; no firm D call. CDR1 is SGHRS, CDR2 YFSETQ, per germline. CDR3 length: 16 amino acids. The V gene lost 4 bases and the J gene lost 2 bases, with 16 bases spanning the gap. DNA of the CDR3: TGCGCCAGCAGCCTCGCACCGGTGGGAGGCAATCAGCCCCAGCATTTT. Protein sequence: CASSLAPVGGNQPQHF.

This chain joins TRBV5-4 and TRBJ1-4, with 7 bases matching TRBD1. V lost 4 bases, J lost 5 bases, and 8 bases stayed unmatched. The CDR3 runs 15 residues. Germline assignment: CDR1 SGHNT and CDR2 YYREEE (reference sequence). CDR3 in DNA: TGTGCCAGCAGCAGTCGACAGGGTCTGAATGAAAAACTGTTTTTT. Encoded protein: CASSSRQGLNEKLFF.

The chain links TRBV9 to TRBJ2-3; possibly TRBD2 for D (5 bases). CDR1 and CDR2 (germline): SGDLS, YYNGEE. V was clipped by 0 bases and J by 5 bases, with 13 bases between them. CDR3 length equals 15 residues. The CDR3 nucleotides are TGTGCCAGCAGCGTAGCTACGAGGGCTGGAGATACGCAGTATTTT. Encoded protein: CASSVATRAGDTQYF.

CDR3: CASKVQGQDTEAFF. In DNA, the CDR3 is TGTGCCAGCAAAGTTCAGGGGCAGGACACTGAAGCTTTCTTT. The chain links TRBV6-5 to TRBJ1-1; D is possibly TRBD1 (6 bases). The CDR3 has 14 residues. Germline CDR1 reads MNHEY; CDR2 reads SVGAGI. With 7 bases removed from V and 3 bases from J, the gap between germline ends came to 15 bases.

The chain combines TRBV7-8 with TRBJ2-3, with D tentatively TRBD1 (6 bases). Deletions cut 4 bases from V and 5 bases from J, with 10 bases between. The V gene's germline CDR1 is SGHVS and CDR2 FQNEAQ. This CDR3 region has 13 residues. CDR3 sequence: CASSYEQGDTQYF. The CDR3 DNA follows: TGTGCCAGCAGCTACGAACAGGGAGATACGCAGTATTTT. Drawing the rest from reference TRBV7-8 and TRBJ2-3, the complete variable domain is GAGVSQSPRYKVAKRGQDVALRCDPISGHVSLFWYQQALGQGPEFLTYFQNEAQLDKSGLPSDRFFAERPEGSVSTLKIQRTQQEDSAVYLCASSYEQGDTQYFGPGTRLTVL.

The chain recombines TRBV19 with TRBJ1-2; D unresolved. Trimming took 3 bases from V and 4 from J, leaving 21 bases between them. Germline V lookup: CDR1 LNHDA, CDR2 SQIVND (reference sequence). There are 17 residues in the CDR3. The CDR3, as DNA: TGTGCCAGTAGTATCTCTGTAACGAGGGCGGGGAGCTATGGCTACACCTTC. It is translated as CASSISVTRAGSYGYTF.

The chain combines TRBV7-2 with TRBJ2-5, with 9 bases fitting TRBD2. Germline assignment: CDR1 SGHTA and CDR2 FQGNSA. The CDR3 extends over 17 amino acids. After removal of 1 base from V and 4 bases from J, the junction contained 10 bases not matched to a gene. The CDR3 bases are TGTGCCAGCAGCTTAGAAGGCGGGGGGGCTTCGGCAGAGACCCAGTACTTC. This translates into CASSLEGGGASAETQYF.

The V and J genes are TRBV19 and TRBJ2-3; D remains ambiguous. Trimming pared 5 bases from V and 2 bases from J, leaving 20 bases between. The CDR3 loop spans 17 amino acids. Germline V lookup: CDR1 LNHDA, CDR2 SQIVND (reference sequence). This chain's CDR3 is CASSSGSQPPATDTQYF. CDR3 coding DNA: TGTGCCAGTAGTTCAGGATCCCAACCTCCTGCCACAGATACGCAGTATTTT. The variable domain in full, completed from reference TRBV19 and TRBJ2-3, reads DGGITQSPKYLFRKEGQNVTLSCEQNLNHDAMYWYRQDPGQGLRLIYYSQIVNDFQKGDIAEGYSVSREKKESFPLTVTSAQKNPTAFYLCASSSGSQPPATDTQYFGPGTRLTVL.

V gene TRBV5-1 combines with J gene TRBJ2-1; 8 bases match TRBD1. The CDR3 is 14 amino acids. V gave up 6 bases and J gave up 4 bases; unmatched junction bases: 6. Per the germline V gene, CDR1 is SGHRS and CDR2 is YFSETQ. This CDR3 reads CASTGQGPYNEQFF. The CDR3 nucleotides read TGCGCCAGCACCGGACAGGGACCATACAATGAGCAGTTCTTC.

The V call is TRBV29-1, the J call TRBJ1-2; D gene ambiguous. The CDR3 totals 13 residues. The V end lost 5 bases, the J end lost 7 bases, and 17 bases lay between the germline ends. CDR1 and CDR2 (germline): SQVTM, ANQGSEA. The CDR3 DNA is TGCAGCGTTCTCGCCTCCAGGACTGTTGGCTACACCTTC. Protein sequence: CSVLASRTVGYTF.

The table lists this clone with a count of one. DNA of the CDR3: TGTGCCACCCAAAAGGACAGAAACTACGAGCAGTACTTC. Protein sequence: CATQKDRNYEQYF. This chain links TRBV5-6 with TRBJ2-7; possible D gene TRBD1, 6 bases. Looked up from germline, CDR1 is SGHDT and CDR2 is YYEEEE. The germline V and J ends were trimmed by 9 bases and 3 bases, with 16 bases remaining between them. This CDR3 spans 13 amino acids.

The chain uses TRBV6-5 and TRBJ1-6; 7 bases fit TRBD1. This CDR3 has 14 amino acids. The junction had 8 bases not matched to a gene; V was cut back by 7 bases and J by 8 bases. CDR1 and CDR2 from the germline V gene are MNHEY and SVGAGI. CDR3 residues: CASTPTGTDSPLHF. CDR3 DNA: TGTGCCAGCACACCGACAGGGACTGATTCACCCCTCCACTTT.

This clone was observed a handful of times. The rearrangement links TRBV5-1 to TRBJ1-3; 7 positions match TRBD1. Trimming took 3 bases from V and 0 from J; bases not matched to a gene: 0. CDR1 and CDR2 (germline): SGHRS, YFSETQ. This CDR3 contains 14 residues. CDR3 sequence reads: CASSSGGSGNTIYF. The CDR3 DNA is TGCGCCAGCAGCTCAGGGGGCTCTGGAAACACCATATATTTT.

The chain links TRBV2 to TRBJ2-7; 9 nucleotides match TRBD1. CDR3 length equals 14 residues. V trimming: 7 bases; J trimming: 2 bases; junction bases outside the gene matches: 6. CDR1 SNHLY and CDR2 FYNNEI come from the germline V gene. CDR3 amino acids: CASKPGQGPYEQYF. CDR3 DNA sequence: TGTGCCAGCAAACCGGGACAGGGTCCCTACGAGCAGTACTTC. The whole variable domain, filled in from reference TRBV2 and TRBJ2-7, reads EPEVTQTPSHQVTQMGQEVILRCVPISNHLYFYWYRQILGQKVEFLVSFYNNEISEKSEIFDDQFSVERPDGSNFTLKIRSTKLEDSAMYFCASKPGQGPYEQYFGPGTRLTVT.

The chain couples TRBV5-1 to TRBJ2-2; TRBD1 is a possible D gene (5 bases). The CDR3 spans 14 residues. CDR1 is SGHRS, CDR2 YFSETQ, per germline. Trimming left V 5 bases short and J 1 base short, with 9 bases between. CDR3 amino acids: CASRLTVNTGELFF. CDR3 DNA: TGCGCCAGCAGACTGACAGTGAACACCGGGGAGCTGTTTTTT.

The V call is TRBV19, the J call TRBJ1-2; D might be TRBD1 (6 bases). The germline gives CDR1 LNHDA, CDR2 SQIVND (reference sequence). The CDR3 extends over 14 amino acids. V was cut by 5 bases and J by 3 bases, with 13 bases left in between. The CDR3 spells CASSSGGRDYGYTF. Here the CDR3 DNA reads TGTGCCAGTAGTTCCGGGGGGCGCGACTATGGCTACACCTTC.

The CDR3 DNA sequence: TGCGCCAGCAGTGAGTCCTCAGGCTCAGATACGCAGTATTTT. This encodes CASSESSGSDTQYF. V usage is TRBV10-1 and J usage is TRBJ2-3, with D hard to call. The CDR3 is made up of 14 amino acids. V was shortened by 0 bases and J by 4 bases, with 8 bases between the two germline ends. Germline CDR1 WNHNN, CDR2 SYGVQD (reference sequence).